This paragraph reports one T cell receptor (beta chain). Cyclophosphamide on days +3 and +4 followed busulfan-fludarabine conditioning and a marrow graft. The entry originates in a study of T cells after posttransplantation cyclophosphamide. The data were produced by immunoSEQ multiplex PCR, yet TCRdb's version contains in-frame clones alone and is incomplete. The data hold some 3,900 clones, with about 83% observed a single time. Germline V gene sequence: CDR1 MDHEN, CDR2 SYDVKM. The length of the CDR3 is 12 residues. With 5 bases removed from V and 3 bases from J, the gap between germline ends came to 7 bases.

Sequences were derived from CD4+ T cells sorted from blood, sampled almost 250 days after a stem cell transplant with posttransplant cyclophosphamide. The chain combines TRBV28 with TRBJ1-2, with D tentatively TRBD1 (5 bases). The clonotype was recovered from a young adult male patient who received an allogeneic stem cell transplant from a related donor, was CMV-positive, and had no GVHD. The T cells may partly be graft donor cells. The CDR3 bases are TGTGCCAGCAGTCAGGGTGACTATGGCTACACCTTC. It yields the protein CASSQGDYGYTF.